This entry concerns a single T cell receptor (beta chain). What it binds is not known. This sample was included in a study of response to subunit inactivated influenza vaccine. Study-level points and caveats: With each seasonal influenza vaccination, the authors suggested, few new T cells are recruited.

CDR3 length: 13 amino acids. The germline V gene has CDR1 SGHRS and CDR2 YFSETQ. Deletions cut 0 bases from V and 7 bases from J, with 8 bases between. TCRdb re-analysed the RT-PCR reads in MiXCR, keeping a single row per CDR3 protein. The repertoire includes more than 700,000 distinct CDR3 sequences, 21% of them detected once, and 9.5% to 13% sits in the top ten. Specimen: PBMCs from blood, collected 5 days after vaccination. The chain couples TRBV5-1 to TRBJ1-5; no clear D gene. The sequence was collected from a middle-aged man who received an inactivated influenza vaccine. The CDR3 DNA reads TGCGCCAGCAGCTTGGCCACGGGGCAGCCCCAGCATTTT. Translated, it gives CASSLATGQPQHF.